Reported below is one T cell receptor (beta chain). This record belongs to a study of T-cell reconstitution after alpha-beta-depleted transplantation in children. Unique molecular identifiers featured in how the TCRbeta library was prepared. MiXCR, run by TCRdb on the PCR reads, gives a single entry per CDR3 protein. The data contain 500,000 to 600,000 distinct CDR3 sequences, approximately 30% of them seen just once; the ten biggest clones take up about 2.3%. The ends lost 3 bases at V and 7 bases at J; junction bases unmatched: 2. Looked up from germline, CDR1 is SGHTA and CDR2 is FQGTGA. The CDR3 contains 12 residues.

The source of this sequence is a human donor who donated a stem cell graft to a child with aplastic anemia. The source was PBMCs from the stem cell graft donor, collected from the stem cell graft. The chain joins TRBV7-3 to TRBJ2-7; 8 bases agree with TRBD1. CDR3 sequence: CASSFQGAEQYF. The CDR3 DNA follows: TGTGCCAGCAGCTTTCAGGGGGCGGAGCAGTACTTC.